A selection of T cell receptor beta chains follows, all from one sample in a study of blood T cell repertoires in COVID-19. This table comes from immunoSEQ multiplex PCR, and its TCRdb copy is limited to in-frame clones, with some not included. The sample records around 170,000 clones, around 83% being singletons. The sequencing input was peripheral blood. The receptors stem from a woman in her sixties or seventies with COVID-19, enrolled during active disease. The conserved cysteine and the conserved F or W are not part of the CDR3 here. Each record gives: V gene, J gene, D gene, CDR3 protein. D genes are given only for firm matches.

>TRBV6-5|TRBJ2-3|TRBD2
ATRTSGRDTQY
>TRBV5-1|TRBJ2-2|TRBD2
ASSYTGTSGSAGELF
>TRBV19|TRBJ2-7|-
ASSKLSGEQY
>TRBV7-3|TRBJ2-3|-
ASSLQGGDTQY
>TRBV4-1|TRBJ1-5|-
ASSHEGWRGNQPQH
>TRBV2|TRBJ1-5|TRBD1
ASSADRADQPQH
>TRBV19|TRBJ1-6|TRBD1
ASEANPGQYNSPLH
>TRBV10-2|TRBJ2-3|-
ASSESQAVTDTQY
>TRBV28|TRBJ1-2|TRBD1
ASSYRDRVYGYT
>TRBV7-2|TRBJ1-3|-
ASSLMLWASGNTIY
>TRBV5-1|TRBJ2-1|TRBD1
ASSFGGQGLVAKQF
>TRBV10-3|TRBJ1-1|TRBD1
AITRDRDTEAF
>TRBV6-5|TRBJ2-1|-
ASKTRRAAYNEQF
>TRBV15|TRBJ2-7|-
ATSNHPYEQY
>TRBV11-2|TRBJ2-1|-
ASSLETNYNEQF
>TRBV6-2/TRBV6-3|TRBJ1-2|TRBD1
ASSDLLQGAGYGYT
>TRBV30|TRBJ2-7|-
AWSVSGWTEQY
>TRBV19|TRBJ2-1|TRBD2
ATKAEGAGYNEQF
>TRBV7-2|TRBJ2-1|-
ASSLGRGAYEQF
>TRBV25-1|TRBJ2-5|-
ASSDGEGWRETQY
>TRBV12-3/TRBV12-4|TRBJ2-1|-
ASSLEAKQF
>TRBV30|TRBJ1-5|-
AWSVQSDQPQH
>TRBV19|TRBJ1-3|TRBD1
ASSKTGTGPALGNTIY
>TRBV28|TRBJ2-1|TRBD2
ASSPNSGGSYNEQF
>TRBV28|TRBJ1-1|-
ASSLIGGRNTEAF
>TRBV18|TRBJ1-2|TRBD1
ASSPRTGEAYGYT
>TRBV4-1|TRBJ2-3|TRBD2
ASSQGERGFTDTQY
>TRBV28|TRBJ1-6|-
ASRLLRGSPLH
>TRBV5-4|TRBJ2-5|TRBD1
ASSPRTGKETQY
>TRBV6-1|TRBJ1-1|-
ASSETGMNTEAF
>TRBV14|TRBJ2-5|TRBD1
ASSQQGDRGLETQY